The rows below give T cell receptor beta chains drawn from one sample of a study of T cell repertoires in cytomegalovirus infection. TCRdb used MiXCR to reprocess the reads, holding one entry per CDR3 protein. The sample records some 390,000 distinct CDR3 sequences, 15% to 20% being singletons. Sequenced material: PBMCs. These receptor sequences come from a human donor in good health (CMV status not recorded). Some clones in this sample may be carry-over from other donors' samples. Both conserved end residues are part of each CDR3. The D gene is left open where the match is weak.

TRBV7-9	-	TRBJ1-1	CASSLVGINTEAFF
TRBV6-5	-	TRBJ1-2	CASRRNTNYGYTF
TRBV14	TRBD1	TRBJ1-1	CASSQEQGSEAFF
TRBV24-1	-	TRBJ2-1	CATSGGAGNYNEQFF
TRBV7-8	-	TRBJ2-2	CASSYHRDAGELFF
TRBV12-5	-	TRBJ2-3	CASGHLSTDTQYF
TRBV6-6	-	TRBJ1-6	CASSYSMDSRPSPLHF
TRBV11-2	TRBD2	TRBJ2-1	CASRPIAGTYNEQFF
TRBV29-1	-	TRBJ1-6	CSVGGGPDNSPLHF
TRBV5-1	TRBD2	TRBJ2-5	CASAETSGEETQYF
TRBV7-2	TRBD2	TRBJ2-1	CASRPGLAAPYNEQFF
TRBV7-2	-	TRBJ1-5	CASSIGEDQPQHF
TRBV6-6	TRBD1	TRBJ1-2	CASSSVSGTDRLNYGYTF
TRBV12-3/TRBV12-4	-	TRBJ1-6	CASSPQPDANSPLHF
TRBV12-3/TRBV12-4	-	TRBJ2-6	CASIGRGSDGANVLTF
TRBV28	TRBD1	TRBJ2-7	CASSEDRVPYEQYF
TRBV6-5	-	TRBJ2-3	CASSYSTLRHTQYF
TRBV7-2	-	TRBJ1-2	CASSQQTNYGYTF
TRBV6-4	-	TRBJ1-1	CASRITEDTEAFF
TRBV5-4	TRBD1	TRBJ2-5	CASSLEDRQETQYF
TRBV5-1	-	TRBJ1-1	CASSGGQMNTEAFF
TRBV7-8	-	TRBJ1-4	CASSLLLSWAPNEKLFF
TRBV5-1	TRBD2	TRBJ2-3	CASGGGAWEDTQYF
TRBV6-1	TRBD2	TRBJ2-1	CASSNYLAGFNEQFF
TRBV6-1	TRBD2	TRBJ2-2	CASSERASGVTGELFF
TRBV7-2	-	TRBJ1-5	CASSLDLNQPQHF
TRBV27	TRBD1	TRBJ1-2	CASRPQGGSGYTF